The entry that follows covers one T cell receptor beta chain sequence. Its antigen is currently unknown. The source of the sample is a study of Ad26.COV2.S vaccination and SARS-CoV-2 variants. Study summary: Of the COV1001 trial arms, the Ad26.COV2.S arm included the donor. Participants got Ad26.COV2.S intramuscularly, once or twice 56 days apart.

Treatment specified: about 20 received Ad26.COV2.S at low or high dose, single or two shots; five or six received placebo; per-sample allocation not given. It was on day 63 after the first vaccine or placebo injection that samples were taken. Findings and caveats of the study: After vaccination, reports described spike-specific CD8+ and CD4+ T cell responses as showing substantial breadth. Vaccinated and placebo-treated recipients had similar non-spike TCR breadth.

Germline CDR1 SGHTA, CDR2 FQGNSA. Germline trimming cut 2 bases from V and 5 bases from J; bases unmatched to any gene: 6. The CDR3 spans 14 residues. The assay was immunoSEQ multiplex PCR, and TCRdb's table has in-frame clones only and misses some. This sample has about 480,000 clones; around nine tenths occur once, and the top ten carry 9.5% to 15%. This specimen was peripheral blood, taken in a trial of Ad26.COV2.S vaccine versus placebo. The clonotype originates from a person between 18 and 65 years old who received the Ad26.COV2.S COVID-19 vaccine or a placebo. The V and J genes are TRBV7-2 and TRBJ2-7, with 7 bases that match TRBD2. CDR3 bases: TGTGCCAGCAGCTTACAGGGAGGGAGCAACGAGCAGTACTTC. Translated: CASSLQGGSNEQYF.